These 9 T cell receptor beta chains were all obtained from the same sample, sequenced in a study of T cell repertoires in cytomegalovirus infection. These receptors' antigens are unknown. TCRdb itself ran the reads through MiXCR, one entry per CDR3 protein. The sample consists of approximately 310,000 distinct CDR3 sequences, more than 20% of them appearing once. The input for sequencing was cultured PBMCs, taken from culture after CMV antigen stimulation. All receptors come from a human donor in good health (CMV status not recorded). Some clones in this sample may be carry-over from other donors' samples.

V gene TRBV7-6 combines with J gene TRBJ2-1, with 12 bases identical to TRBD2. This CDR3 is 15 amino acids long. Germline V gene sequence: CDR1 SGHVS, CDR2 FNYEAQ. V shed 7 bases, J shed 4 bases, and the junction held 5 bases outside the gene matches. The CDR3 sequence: CASTLTSGRYNEQFF. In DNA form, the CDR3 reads TGTGCCAGCACCTTGACTAGCGGGAGATACAATGAGCAGTTCTTC.

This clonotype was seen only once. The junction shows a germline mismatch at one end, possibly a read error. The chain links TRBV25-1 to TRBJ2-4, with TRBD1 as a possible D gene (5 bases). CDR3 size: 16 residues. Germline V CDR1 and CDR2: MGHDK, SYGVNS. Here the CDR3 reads CASNEQGVGAKNIQYF. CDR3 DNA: TGTGCCAGCAATGAACAAGGGGTCGGAGCCAAAAACATTCAGTACTTC. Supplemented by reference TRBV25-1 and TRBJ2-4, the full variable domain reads EADIYQTPRYLVIGTGKKITLECSQTMGHDKMYWYQQDPGMELHLIHYSYGVNSTEKGDLSSESTVSRIRTEHFPLTLESARPSHTSQYLCASNEQGVGAKNIQYFGAGTRLSVL.

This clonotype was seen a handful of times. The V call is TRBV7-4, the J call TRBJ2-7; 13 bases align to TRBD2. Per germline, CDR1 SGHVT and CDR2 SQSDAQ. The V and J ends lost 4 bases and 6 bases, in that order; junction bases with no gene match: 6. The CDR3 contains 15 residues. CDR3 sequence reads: CASSSEGTSGTEQYF. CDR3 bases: TGTGCCAGCAGCTCCGAGGGGACTAGCGGGACCGAGCAGTACTTC.

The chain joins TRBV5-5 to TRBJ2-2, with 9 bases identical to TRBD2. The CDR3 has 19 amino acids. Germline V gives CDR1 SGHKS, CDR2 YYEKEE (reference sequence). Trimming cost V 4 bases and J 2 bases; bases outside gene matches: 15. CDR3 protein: CASSINPGLAAYNTGELFF. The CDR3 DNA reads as TGTGCCAGCAGCATAAACCCGGGACTAGCAGCTTACAACACCGGGGAGCTGTTTTTT.

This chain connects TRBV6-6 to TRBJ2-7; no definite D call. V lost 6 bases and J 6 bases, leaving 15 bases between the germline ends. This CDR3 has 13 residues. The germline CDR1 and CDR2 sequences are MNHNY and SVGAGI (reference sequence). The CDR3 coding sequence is TGTGCCAGCAGCGGCTTGCTCGCTGGCGAGCAGTACGTC. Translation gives CASSGLLAGEQYV.

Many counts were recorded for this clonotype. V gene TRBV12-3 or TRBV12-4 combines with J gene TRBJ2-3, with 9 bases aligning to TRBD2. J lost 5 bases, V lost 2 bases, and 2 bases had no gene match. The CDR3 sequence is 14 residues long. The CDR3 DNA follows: TGTGCCAGCAGTTTACTACTAGCGGGAGATACGCAGTATTTT. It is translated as CASSLLLAGDTQYF.

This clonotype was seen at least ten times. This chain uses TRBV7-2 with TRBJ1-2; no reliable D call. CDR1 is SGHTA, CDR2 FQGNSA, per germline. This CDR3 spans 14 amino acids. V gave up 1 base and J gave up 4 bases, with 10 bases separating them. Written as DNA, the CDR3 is TGTGCCAGCAGCTTAGGGGCTCGGGGCTATGGCTACACCTTC. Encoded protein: CASSLGARGYGYTF.

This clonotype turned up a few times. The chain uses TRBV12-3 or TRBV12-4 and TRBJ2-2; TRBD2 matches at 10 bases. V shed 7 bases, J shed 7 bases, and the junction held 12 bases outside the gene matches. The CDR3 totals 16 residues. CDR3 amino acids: CASTFSAGGFSGELFF. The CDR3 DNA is TGTGCCAGCACCTTCTCAGCGGGAGGGTTTAGCGGGGAGCTGTTTTTT.

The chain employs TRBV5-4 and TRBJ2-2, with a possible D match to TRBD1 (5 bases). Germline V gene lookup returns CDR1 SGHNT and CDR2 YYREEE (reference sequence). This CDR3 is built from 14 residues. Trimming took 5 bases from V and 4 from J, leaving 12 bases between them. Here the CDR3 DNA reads TGTGCCAGCAGTAACGACAGAACCACCGGGGAGCTGTTTTTT. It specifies CASSNDRTTGELFF. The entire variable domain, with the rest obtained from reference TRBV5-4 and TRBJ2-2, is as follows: ETGVTQSPTHLIKTRGQQVTLRCSSQSGHNTVSWYQQALGQGPQFIFQYYREEENGRGNFPPRFSGLQFPNYSSELNVNALELDDSALYLCASSNDRTTGELFFGEGSRLTVL.